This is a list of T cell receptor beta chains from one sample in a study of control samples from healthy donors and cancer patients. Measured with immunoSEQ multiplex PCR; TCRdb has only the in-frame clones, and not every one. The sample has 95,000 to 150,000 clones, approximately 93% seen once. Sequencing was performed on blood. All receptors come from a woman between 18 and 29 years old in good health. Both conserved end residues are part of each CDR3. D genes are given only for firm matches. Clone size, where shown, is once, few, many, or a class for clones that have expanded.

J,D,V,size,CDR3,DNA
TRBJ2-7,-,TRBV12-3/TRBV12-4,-,CASSLGRLEQYF,TGTGCCAGCAGTTTGGGGCGTCTGGAGCAGTACTTC
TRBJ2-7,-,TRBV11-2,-,CASSLDEGDEQYF,TGTGCCAGCAGCTTAGATGAGGGAGACGAGCAGTACTTC
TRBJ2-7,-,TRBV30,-,CAWRADSYEQYF,TGTGCCTGGAGGGCAGACAGCTACGAGCAGTACTTC
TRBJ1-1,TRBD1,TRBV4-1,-,CASSLQGARTEAFF,TGCGCCAGCAGCCTACAGGGGGCACGGACTGAAGCTTTCTTT
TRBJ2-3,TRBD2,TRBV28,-,CASSWWGTSGDGTDTQYF,TGTGCCAGCAGTTGGTGGGGGACTAGCGGGGACGGCACAGATACGCAGTATTTT
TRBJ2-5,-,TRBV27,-,CASSFKVGETQYF,TGTGCCAGCAGTTTCAAAGTCGGAGAGACCCAGTACTTC
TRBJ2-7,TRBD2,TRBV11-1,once,CASSFVSGRGGEQYF,TGTGCCAGCAGCTTTGTGAGCGGGAGAGGAGGCGAGCAGTACTTC
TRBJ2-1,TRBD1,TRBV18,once,CASSRGTGQRVQFF,TGTGCCAGCTCCCGCGGGACAGGCCAGAGGGTTCAGTTCTTC
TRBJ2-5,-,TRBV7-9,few,CASSRPRAQETQYF,TGTGCCAGCAGCCGCCCCAGGGCCCAAGAGACCCAGTACTTC
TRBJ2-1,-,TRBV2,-,CASRQIVTSNEQFF,TGTGCCAGCAGACAGATTGTAACGAGCAATGAGCAGTTCTTC
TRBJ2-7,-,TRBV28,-,CASSRSYEQYF,TGTGCCAGCAGTCGTTCCTACGAGCAGTACTTC
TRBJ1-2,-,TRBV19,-,CASSIALGSPNYGYTF,TGTGCCAGTAGTATTGCTTTGGGCAGTCCTAACTATGGCTACACCTTC
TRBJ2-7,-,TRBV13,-,CASSRSRGAYEQYF,TGTGCCAGCAGCCGTTCCCGAGGGGCCTACGAGCAGTACTTC
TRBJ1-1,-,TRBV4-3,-,CASSQDGVYTEAFF,TGCGCCAGCAGCCAAGATGGGGTTTACACTGAAGCTTTCTTT
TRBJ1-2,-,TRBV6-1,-,CASSDTNYGYTF,TGTGCCAGCAGTGACACAAACTATGGCTACACCTTC
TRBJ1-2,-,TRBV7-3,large,CASSPGFGYGYTF,TGTGCCAGCAGCCCAGGGTTTGGGTATGGCTACACCTTC
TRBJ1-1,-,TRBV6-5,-,CASIGQRTTAVAFF,TGTGCCAGCATCGGACAACGAACTACCGCGGTAGCTTTCTTT
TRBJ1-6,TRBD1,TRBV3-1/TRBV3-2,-,CASSQVPGQGNSPLHF,TGTGCCAGCAGCCAAGTCCCCGGACAGGGGAATTCACCCCTCCACTTT
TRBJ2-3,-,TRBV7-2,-,CASSLGGRTTDTQYF,TGTGCCAGCAGCTTAGGTGGACGAACCACAGATACGCAGTATTTT
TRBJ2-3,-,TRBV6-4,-,CASSVKASTDTQYF,TGTGCCAGCAGTGTGAAGGCCAGCACAGATACGCAGTATTTT
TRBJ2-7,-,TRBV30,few,CAWSVNYYEQYF,TGTGCCTGGAGTGTAAATTACTACGAGCAGTACTTC
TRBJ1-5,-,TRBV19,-,CASSSNYRAGGNQPQHF,TGTGCCAGTAGTTCCAACTACAGGGCGGGTGGCAATCAGCCCCAGCATTTT
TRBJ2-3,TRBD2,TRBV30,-,CAWGEGMKDTQYF,TGTGCCTGGGGGGAGGGTATGAAAGATACGCAGTATTTT
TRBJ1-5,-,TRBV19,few,CGAPGDGNQPQHF,TGTGGGGCCCCGGGAGACGGCAATCAGCCCCAGCATTTT
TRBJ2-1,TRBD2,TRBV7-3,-,CASSLALAGYNEQFF,TGTGCCAGCAGCTTAGCGCTAGCGGGGTACAATGAGCAGTTCTTC
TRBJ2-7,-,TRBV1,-,CTSSQACQGLYEQYF,TGCACCAGCAGCCAAGCATGTCAGGGGCTCTACGAGCAGTACTTC
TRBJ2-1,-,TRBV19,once,CASSIIGAGEQFF,TGTGCCAGTAGTATAATTGGGGCCGGTGAGCAGTTCTTC
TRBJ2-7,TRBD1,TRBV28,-,CASSQTGVAAYEQYF,TGTGCCAGCAGCCAAACAGGGGTTGCGGCCTACGAGCAGTACTTC
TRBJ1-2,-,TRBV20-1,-,CSASLGLWDYGYTF,TGCAGTGCTAGTTTGGGGCTTTGGGACTATGGCTACACCTTC
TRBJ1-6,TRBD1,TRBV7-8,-,CASSLAQGVNSPLHF,TGTGCCAGCAGCTTAGCACAGGGGGTGAATTCACCCCTCCACTTT
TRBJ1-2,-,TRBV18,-,CASSPTTTRGFYYGYTF,TGTGCCAGCTCACCAACTACGACAAGGGGATTTTACTATGGCTACACCTTC
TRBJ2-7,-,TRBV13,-,CASSHGRNYEQYF,TGTGCCAGCAGCCATGGACGCAACTACGAGCAGTACTTC
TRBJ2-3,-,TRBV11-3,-,CASSLEGGATDTQYF,TGTGCCAGCAGCTTAGAAGGGGGGGCTACAGATACGCAGTATTTT
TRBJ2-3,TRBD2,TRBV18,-,CASSGTSGTDTQYF,TGTGCCAGCTCAGGGACTAGCGGCACAGATACGCAGTATTTT
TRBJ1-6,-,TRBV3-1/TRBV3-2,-,CASSQKVCSGSPLHF,TGTGCCAGCAGCCAAAAGGTCTGTAGTGGTTCACCCCTCCACTTT
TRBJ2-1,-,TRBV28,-,CASRRGRSYNEQFF,TGTGCCAGTCGGCGGGGCCGATCCTACAATGAGCAGTTCTTC
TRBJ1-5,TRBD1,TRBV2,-,CASSPAGGRNQPQHF,TGTGCCAGCAGCCCAGCAGGGGGCCGTAATCAGCCCCAGCATTTT